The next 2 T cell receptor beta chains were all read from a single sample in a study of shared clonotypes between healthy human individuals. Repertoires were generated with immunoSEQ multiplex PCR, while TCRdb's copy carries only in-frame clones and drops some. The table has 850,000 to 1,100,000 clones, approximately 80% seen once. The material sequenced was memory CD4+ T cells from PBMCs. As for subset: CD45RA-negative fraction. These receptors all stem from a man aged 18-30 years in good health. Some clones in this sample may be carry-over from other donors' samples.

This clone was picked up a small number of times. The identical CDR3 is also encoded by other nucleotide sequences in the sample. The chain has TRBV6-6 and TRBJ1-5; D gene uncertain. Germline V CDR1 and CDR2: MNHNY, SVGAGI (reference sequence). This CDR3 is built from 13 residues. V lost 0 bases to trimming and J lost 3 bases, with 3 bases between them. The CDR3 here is CASSYSTNQPQHF. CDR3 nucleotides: TGTGCCAGCAGTTACTCAACCAATCAGCCCCAGCATTTT.

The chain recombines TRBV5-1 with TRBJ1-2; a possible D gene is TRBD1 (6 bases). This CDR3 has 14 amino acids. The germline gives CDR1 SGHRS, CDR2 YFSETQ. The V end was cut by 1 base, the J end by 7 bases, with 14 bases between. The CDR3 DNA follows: TGCGCCAGCAGCTTGTACGGGGGGCGTGGTGGCTACACCTTC. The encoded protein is CASSLYGGRGGYTF.